These T cell receptor beta chains were read from a single sample in a study of cytomegalovirus exposure and HLA in healthy donors. TCRdb's table, derived via immunoSEQ multiplex PCR, lists solely in-frame clones and lacks some. The sample yields 140,000 or so clones, of which the top ten take up 0.8% to 1%. The sequencing input was PBMCs. The receptors were sampled from a male donor in good health and CMV-seronegative. CDR3s include the opening cysteine and the closing phenylalanine or tryptophan. A D gene is named only where the DNA matches it firmly.

15	TRBJ2-1	TRBD2	TRBV30	CAWSGASGSYNEQFF	TGTGCCTGGAGTGGGGCTAGCGGGAGTTACAATGAGCAGTTCTTC
17	TRBJ2-1	TRBD2	TRBV30	CAWSNYSGASSYNEQFF	TGTGCCTGGAGCAACTATAGCGGGGCGAGCTCCTACAATGAGCAGTTCTTC
14	TRBJ1-2	.	TRBV7-9	CASSSGFSGYGYTF	TGTGCCAGCAGTTCGGGATTCTCCGGCTATGGCTACACCTTC
13	TRBJ1-4	.	TRBV19	CASTRVPVGELFF	TGTGCCAGTACCAGGGTCCCGGTCGGTGAACTGTTTTTT
11	TRBJ2-5	.	TRBV28	CASKGEGTQYF	TGTGCCAGCAAGGGTGAGGGGACCCAGTACTTC
15	TRBJ2-1	.	TRBV13	CASSEGRDFYNEQFF	TGTGCCAGCAGCGAGGGTCGGGACTTCTACAATGAGCAGTTCTTC
13	TRBJ1-2	.	TRBV28	CASSLFQGYGYTF	TGTGCCAGCAGTTTATTCCAGGGCTATGGCTACACCTTC
13	TRBJ2-5	.	TRBV6-5	CASSLQIQETQYF	TGTGCCAGCAGTCTACAGATACAAGAGACCCAGTACTTC
16	TRBJ1-4	.	TRBV7-9	CASSLLSGATNEKLFF	TGTGCCAGCAGCCTCCTATCAGGCGCAACTAATGAAAAACTGTTTTTT
15	TRBJ1-2	TRBD1	TRBV19	CASSKGQGVNYGYTF	TGTGCCAGTAGTAAAGGACAGGGGGTAAACTATGGCTACACCTTC
10	TRBJ2-5	.	TRBV30	CAHRRETQYF	TGTGCCCACCGGAGGGAGACCCAGTACTTC
13	TRBJ1-5	.	TRBV6-1	CASSRGGNQPQHF	TGTGCCAGCAGCAGGGGCGGCAATCAGCCCCAGCATTTT
13	TRBJ2-5	.	TRBV30	CAWTGDRQGTQYF	TGTGCCTGGACCGGAGACAGGCAAGGGACCCAGTACTTC
15	TRBJ1-2	TRBD1	TRBV6-5	CASSYRRQGIGGYTF	TGTGCCAGCAGTTACCGAAGACAGGGGATTGGTGGCTACACCTTC
16	TRBJ2-1	TRBD2	TRBV10-1	CASSEQTSATYNEQFF	TGCGCCAGCAGTGAACAAACTAGCGCAACCTACAATGAGCAGTTCTTC
15	TRBJ2-7	TRBD2	TRBV5-4	CASSLALAGVYEQYF	TGTGCCAGCAGCTTGGCTCTAGCGGGCGTCTACGAGCAGTACTTC
14	TRBJ1-2	.	TRBV4-1	CASSQDAGDYGYTF	TGCGCCAGCAGCCAAGATGCGGGGGACTATGGCTACACCTTC
16	TRBJ2-2	TRBD2	TRBV4-3	CASSHEIAGGTGELFF	TGCGCCAGCAGCCACGAAATAGCGGGAGGGACCGGGGAGCTGTTTTTT
15	TRBJ2-1	TRBD2	TRBV5-1	CASSPASGSGNEQFF	TGCGCCAGCAGCCCTGCTAGCGGGAGTGGCAATGAGCAGTTCTTC
15	TRBJ1-2	.	TRBV28	CASTPEEYTSYGYTF	TGTGCCAGCACCCCCGAAGAGTATACTTCCTATGGCTACACCTTC
15	TRBJ2-2	TRBD2	TRBV9	CASSSHGGTTGELFF	TGTGCCAGCAGCTCTCACGGGGGGACTACCGGGGAGCTGTTTTTT
14	TRBJ2-3	TRBD1	TRBV7-6	CASSSDRGADTQYF	TGTGCCAGCAGCTCCGACAGGGGAGCAGATACGCAGTATTTT
13	TRBJ1-3	.	TRBV29-1	CSVEDRVGNTIYF	TGCAGCGTTGAAGATCGGGTCGGAAACACCATATATTTT
14	TRBJ2-7	.	TRBV6-5	CASIALGSAYEQYF	TGTGCCAGCATTGCCTTGGGTAGCGCCTACGAGCAGTACTTC
14	TRBJ1-1	TRBD1	TRBV11-2	CASSSGQRNTEAFF	TGTGCCAGCAGTTCGGGACAGCGCAACACTGAAGCTTTCTTT
17	TRBJ2-1	TRBD2	TRBV7-2	CASSLVIASGRAVEQFF	TGTGCCAGCAGCTTAGTTATTGCTAGCGGGAGGGCCGTTGAGCAGTTCTTC
16	TRBJ2-2	TRBD1	TRBV27	CASSFWTGGNTGELFF	TGTGCCAGCAGTTTCTGGACAGGGGGCAACACCGGGGAGCTGTTTTTT
11	TRBJ2-3	.	TRBV7-8	CASSHTDTQYF	TGTGCCAGCAGCCATACAGATACGCAGTATTTT
13	TRBJ2-7	.	TRBV13	CASSSESSYEQYF	TGTGCCAGCAGCTCGGAGAGCTCCTACGAGCAGTACTTC
15	TRBJ1-2	.	TRBV5-5	CASSSTLVANYGYTF	TGTGCCAGCAGCTCCACATTGGTGGCTAACTATGGCTACACCTTC
14	TRBJ2-5	.	TRBV5-1	CASSFKGGRETQYF	TGCGCCAGCAGCTTCAAAGGTGGGAGAGAGACCCAGTACTTC
16	TRBJ1-2	TRBD1	TRBV7-9	CASSSGGGQADYGYTF	TGTGCCAGCAGCTCCGGTGGGGGACAGGCCGACTATGGCTACACCTTC
15	TRBJ2-2	.	TRBV9	CASSPGIMNTGELFF	TGTGCCAGCAGCCCCGGGATCATGAACACCGGGGAGCTGTTTTTT
13	TRBJ1-5	.	TRBV19	CASSLGAGQPQHF	TGTGCCAGTAGTCTGGGGGCCGGGCAGCCCCAGCATTTT
15	TRBJ1-6	.	TRBV6-1	CASREGGGLNSPLHF	TGTGCCAGCAGGGAAGGAGGGGGTTTAAATTCACCCCTCCACTTT
15	TRBJ2-3	TRBD1	TRBV30	CACARTGTSTDTQYF	TGTGCCTGCGCCCGGACAGGGACTAGCACAGATACGCAGTATTTT
14	TRBJ1-2	TRBD1	TRBV2	CASCVEGQNYGYTF	TGTGCCAGCTGCGTAGAGGGACAGAACTATGGCTACACCTTC
13	TRBJ1-2	.	TRBV9	CASSPDLYGGYTF	TGTGCCAGCAGCCCAGACCTATACGGGGGCTACACCTTC
11	TRBJ2-3	.	TRBV20-1	CSALDTDTQYF	TGCAGTGCGCTAGACACAGATACGCAGTATTTT
15	TRBJ2-7	TRBD1	TRBV28	CASSPGGAKSYEQYF	TGTGCCAGCAGCCCAGGGGGCGCGAAATCCTACGAGCAGTACTTC
13	TRBJ1-5	.	TRBV7-2	CASSLENNQPQHF	TGTGCCAGCAGCCTTGAGAACAATCAGCCCCAGCATTTT
13	TRBJ1-1	TRBD1	TRBV27	CASSLQGAPEAFF	TGTGCCAGCAGTCTACAGGGGGCCCCTGAAGCTTTCTTT
15	TRBJ2-1	.	TRBV7-8	CASSLTGQHYNEQFF	TGTGCCAGCAGCCTCACCGGACAGCACTACAATGAGCAGTTCTTC
14	TRBJ1-1	.	TRBV7-9	CASSPLGRNTEAFF	TGTGCCAGCAGCCCCTTAGGGAGGAACACTGAAGCTTTCTTT
16	TRBJ2-7	.	TRBV30	CAWSPARGLLGYEQYF	TGTGCCTGGAGTCCGGCAAGGGGACTCCTCGGATACGAGCAGTACTTC
17	TRBJ1-2	TRBD1	TRBV15	CATSRGAGTGIGYGYTF	TGTGCCACCAGCAGAGGCGCCGGGACAGGGATCGGCTATGGCTACACCTTC
13	TRBJ2-4	TRBD1	TRBV5-5	CASSSGQGNIQYF	TGTGCCAGCAGCTCGGGACAGGGGAACATTCAGTACTTC
14	TRBJ2-5	.	TRBV27	CASSSFHSQETQYF	TGTGCCAGCAGTTCCTTCCACTCGCAAGAGACCCAGTACTTC
15	TRBJ1-2	TRBD1	TRBV29-1	CSVEGSPGQSYGYTF	TGCAGCGTTGAAGGGAGTCCGGGACAGAGCTATGGCTACACCTTC
16	TRBJ1-4	.	TRBV4-2	CASSQGAGREGEKLFF	TGTGCCAGCAGCCAAGGGGCGGGCAGGGAGGGGGAAAAACTGTTTTTT
13	TRBJ2-2	.	TRBV10-3	CAIRGAGTGELFF	TGTGCCATCAGGGGGGCCGGCACCGGGGAGCTGTTTTTT
16	TRBJ2-7	.	TRBV27	CASSSPPGKRGHEQYF	TGTGCCAGCAGTTCCCCCCCAGGGAAGCGAGGTCACGAGCAGTACTTC
14	TRBJ2-7	.	TRBV5-1	CASSSRDLTYEQYF	TGCGCCAGCAGCTCCCGGGACTTAACCTACGAGCAGTACTTC